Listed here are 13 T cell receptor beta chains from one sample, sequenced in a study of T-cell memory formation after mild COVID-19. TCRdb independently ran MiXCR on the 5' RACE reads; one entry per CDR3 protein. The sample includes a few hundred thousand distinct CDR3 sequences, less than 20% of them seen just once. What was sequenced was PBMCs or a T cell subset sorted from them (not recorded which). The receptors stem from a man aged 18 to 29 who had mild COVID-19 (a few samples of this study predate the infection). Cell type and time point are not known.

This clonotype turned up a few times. CDR3 nucleotide sequence: TGTGCCACCTTCGGACGGAGCAGGAGCTACACCTTC. Translating gives CATFGRSRSYTF. This sequence joins TRBV24-1 and TRBJ1-2; D ambiguous. The CDR3 consists of 12 residues. The V end was cut by 9 bases, the J end by 9 bases, with 16 bases between. The V gene's germline CDR1 is KGHDR and CDR2 SFDVKD.

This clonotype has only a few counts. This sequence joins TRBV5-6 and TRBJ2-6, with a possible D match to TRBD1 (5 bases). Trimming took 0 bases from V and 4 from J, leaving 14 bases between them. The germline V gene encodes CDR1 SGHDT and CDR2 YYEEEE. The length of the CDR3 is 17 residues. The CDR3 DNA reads TGTGCCAGCAGCTTGGGGGCAGGGTTCTCCGGGGCCAACGTCCTGACTTTC. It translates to CASSLGAGFSGANVLTF.

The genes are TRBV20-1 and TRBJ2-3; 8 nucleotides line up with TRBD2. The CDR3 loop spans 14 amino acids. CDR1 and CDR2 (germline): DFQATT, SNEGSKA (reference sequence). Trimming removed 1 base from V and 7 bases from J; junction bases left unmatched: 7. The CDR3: CSARVSGARNTQYF. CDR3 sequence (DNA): TGCAGTGCTAGAGTTAGCGGGGCCCGGAATACGCAGTATTTT.

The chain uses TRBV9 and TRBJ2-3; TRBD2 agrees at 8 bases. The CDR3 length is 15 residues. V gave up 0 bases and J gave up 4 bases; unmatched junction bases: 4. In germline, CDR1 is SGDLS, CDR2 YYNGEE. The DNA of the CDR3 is TGTGCCAGCAGCGTAGCGGGGGGGCCTCCAGATACGCAGTATTTT. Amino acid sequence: CASSVAGGPPDTQYF.

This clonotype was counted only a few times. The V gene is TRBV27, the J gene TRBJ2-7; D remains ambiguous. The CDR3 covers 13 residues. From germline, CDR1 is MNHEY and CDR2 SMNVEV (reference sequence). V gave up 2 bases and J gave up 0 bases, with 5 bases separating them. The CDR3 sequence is CASSLRDSYEQYF. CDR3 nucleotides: TGTGCCAGCAGTTTACGCGACTCCTACGAGCAGTACTTC.

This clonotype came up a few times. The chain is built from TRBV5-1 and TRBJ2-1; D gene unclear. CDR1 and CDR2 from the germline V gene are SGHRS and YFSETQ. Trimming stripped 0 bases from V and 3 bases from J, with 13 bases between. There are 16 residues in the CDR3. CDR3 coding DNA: TGCGCCAGCAGCTTGGTTTGGGGTCTAGTCTACAATGAGCAGTTCTTC. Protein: CASSLVWGLVYNEQFF.

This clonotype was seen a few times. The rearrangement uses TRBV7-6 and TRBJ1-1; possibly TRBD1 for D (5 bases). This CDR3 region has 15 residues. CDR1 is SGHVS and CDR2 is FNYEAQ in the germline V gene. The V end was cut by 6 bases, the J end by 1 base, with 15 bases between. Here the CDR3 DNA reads TGTGCCAGCAGTCCCGGTGTGGGGGGGAACACTGAAGCTTTCTTT. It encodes CASSPGVGGNTEAFF.

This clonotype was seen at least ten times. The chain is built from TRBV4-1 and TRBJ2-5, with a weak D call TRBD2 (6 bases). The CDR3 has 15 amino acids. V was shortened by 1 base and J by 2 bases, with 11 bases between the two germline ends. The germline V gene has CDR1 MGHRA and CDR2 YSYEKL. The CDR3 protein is CASSQGDGGQETQYF. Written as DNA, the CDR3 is TGCGCCAGCAGCCAAGGGGACGGAGGGCAAGAGACCCAGTACTTC.

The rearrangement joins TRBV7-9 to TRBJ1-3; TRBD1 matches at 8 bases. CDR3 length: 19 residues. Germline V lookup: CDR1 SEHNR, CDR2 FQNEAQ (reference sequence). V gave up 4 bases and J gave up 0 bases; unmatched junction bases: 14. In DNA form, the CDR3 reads TGTGCCAGCAGCTCTGCGGGACAGGAGTCCCGTAGCTCTGGAAACACCATATATTTT. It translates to CASSSAGQESRSSGNTIYF. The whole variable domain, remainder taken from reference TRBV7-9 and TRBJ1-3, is DTGVSQNPRHKITKRGQNVTFRCDPISEHNRLYWYRQTLGQGPEFLTYFQNEAQLEKSRLLSDRFSAERPKGSFSTLEIQRTEQGDSAMYLCASSSAGQESRSSGNTIYFGEGSWLTVV.

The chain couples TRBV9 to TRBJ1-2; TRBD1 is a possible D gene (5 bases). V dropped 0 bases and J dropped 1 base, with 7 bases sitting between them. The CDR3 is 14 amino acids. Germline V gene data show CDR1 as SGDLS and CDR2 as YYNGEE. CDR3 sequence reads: CASSVAGLNYGYTF. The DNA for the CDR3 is TGTGCCAGCAGCGTAGCGGGACTTAACTATGGCTACACCTTC. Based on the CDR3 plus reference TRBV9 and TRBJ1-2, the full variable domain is DSGVTQTPKHLITATGQRVTLRCSPRSGDLSVYWYQQSLDQGLQFLIQYYNGEERAKGNILERFSAQQFPDLHSELNLSSLELGDSALYFCASSVAGLNYGYTFGSGTRLTVV.

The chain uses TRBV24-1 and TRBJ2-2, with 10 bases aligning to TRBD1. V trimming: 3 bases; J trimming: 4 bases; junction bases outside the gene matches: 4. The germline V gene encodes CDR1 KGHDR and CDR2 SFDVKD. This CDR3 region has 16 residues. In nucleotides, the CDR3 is TGTGCCACCAGTGATCCGGGACAGGGGTCCACCGGGGAGCTGTTTTTT. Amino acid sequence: CATSDPGQGSTGELFF.

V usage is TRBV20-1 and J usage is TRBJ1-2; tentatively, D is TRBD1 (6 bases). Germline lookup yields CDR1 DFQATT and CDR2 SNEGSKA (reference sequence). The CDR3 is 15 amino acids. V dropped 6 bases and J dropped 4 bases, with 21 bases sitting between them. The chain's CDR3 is CSAVFLGGAGYGYTF. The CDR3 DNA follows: TGCAGTGCAGTGTTCTTGGGGGGCGCAGGCTATGGCTACACCTTC.

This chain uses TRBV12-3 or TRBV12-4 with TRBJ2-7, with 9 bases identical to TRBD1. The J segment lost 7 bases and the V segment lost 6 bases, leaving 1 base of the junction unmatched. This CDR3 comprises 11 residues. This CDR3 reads CASRTGGEQYF. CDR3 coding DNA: TGTGCCAGCAGGACAGGGGGTGAGCAGTACTTC.